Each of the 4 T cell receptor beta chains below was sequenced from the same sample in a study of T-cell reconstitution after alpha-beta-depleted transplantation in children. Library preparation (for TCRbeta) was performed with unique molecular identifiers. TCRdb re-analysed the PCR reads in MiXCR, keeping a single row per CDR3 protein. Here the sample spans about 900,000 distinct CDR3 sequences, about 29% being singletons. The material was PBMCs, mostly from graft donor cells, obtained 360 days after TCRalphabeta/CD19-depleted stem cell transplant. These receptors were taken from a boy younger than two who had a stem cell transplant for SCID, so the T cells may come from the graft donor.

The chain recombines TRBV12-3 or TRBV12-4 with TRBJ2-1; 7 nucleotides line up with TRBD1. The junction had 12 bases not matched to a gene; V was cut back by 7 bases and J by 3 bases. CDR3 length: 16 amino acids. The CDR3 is CASKQDRVNNYNEQFF. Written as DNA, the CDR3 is TGTGCCAGCAAACAAGACAGGGTTAATAACTACAATGAGCAGTTCTTC.

CDR3 sequence reads: CASAGGGYQETQYF. DNA of the CDR3: TGCGCCAGCGCCGGGGGGGGGTACCAAGAGACCCAGTACTTC. The chain couples TRBV5-1 to TRBJ2-5, with 8 bases aligning to TRBD2. With 7 bases clipped from V and 0 bases from J, the junction kept 5 bases outside the gene matches. CDR1 and CDR2 from the germline V gene are SGHRS and YFSETQ. The CDR3 is 14 residues long.

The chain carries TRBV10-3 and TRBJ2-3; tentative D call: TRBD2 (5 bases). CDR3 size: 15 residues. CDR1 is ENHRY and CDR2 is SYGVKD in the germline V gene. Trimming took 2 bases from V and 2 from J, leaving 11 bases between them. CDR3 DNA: TGTGCCATCAGTGAGGGAGCGGAGCCCACAGATACGCAGTATTTT. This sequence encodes CAISEGAEPTDTQYF.

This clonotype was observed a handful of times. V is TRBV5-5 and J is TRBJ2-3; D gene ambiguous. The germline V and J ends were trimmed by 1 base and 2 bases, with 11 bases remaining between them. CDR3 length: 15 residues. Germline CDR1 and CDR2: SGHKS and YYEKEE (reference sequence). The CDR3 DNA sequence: TGTGCCAGCAGCTTGAGCAGTTCGTACACAGATACGCAGTATTTT. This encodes CASSLSSSYTDTQYF. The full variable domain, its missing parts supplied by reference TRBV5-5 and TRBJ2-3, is DAGVTQSPTHLIKTRGQQVTLRCSPISGHKSVSWYQQVLGQGPQFIFQYYEKEERGRGNFPDRFSARQFPNYSSELNVNALLLGDSALYLCASSLSSSYTDTQYFGPGTRLTVL.